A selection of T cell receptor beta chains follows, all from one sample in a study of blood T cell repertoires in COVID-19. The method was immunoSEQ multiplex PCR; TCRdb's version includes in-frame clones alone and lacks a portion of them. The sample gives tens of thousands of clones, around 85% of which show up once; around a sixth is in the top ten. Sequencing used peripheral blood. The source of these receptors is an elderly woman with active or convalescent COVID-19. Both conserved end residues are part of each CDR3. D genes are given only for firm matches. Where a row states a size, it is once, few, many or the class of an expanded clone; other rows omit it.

CDR3: CASSIRLLNSPLHF
DNA: TGTGCCAGTAGTATTCGACTGCTTAATTCACCCCTCCACTTT
V: TRBV19
size: -
J: TRBJ1-6
length: 14
D: -

CDR3: CASSAAWGGPTDTQYF
DNA: TGTGCCAGCAGTGCCGCTTGGGGAGGACCCACTGATACGCAGTATTTT
V: TRBV28
size: -
J: TRBJ2-3
length: 16
D: -

CDR3: CASSLSGSSRTDTQYF
DNA: TGTGCCAGCAGTTTATCCGGGTCGTCGAGGACAGATACGCAGTATTTT
V: TRBV27
size: -
J: TRBJ2-3
length: 16
D: -

CDR3: CASSFGQGPSPLHF
DNA: TGTGCCAGCAGCTTCGGGCAGGGTCCATCACCCCTCCACTTT
V: TRBV7-2
size: few
J: TRBJ1-6
length: 14
D: -

CDR3: CASSLGTEYEQYF
DNA: TGTGCCAGCAGCTTAGGGACAGAGTACGAGCAGTACTTC
V: TRBV5-6
size: few
J: TRBJ2-7
length: 13
D: TRBD1

CDR3: CASSDNPGLAGGPAEQYF
DNA: TGTGCCAGCAGCGACAATCCGGGACTAGCGGGAGGGCCAGCCGAGCAGTACTTC
V: TRBV9
size: -
J: TRBJ2-7
length: 18
D: TRBD2

CDR3: CASSLGQRGPSSRAFF
DNA: TGTGCCAGCAGCTTAGGACAGAGGGGGCCATCGTCTAGAGCTTTCTTT
V: TRBV5-6
size: -
J: TRBJ1-1
length: 16
D: TRBD1

CDR3: CASSLEWGADTQYF
DNA: TGTGCCAGCAGCTTAGAGTGGGGGGCAGATACGCAGTATTTT
V: TRBV5-5
size: -
J: TRBJ2-3
length: 14
D: -

CDR3: CASSLGLAGVVDTQYF
DNA: TGTGCCAGCAGCCTCGGACTAGCGGGAGTTGTAGATACGCAGTATTTT
V: TRBV7-3
size: -
J: TRBJ2-3
length: 16
D: TRBD2

CDR3: CASSQGSRLTSSTDTQYF
DNA: TGTGCCAGCAGCCAAGGCAGCAGACTTACCTCTAGCACAGATACGCAGTATTTT
V: TRBV14
size: few
J: TRBJ2-3
length: 18
D: -

CDR3: CASSLVGGSEAFF
DNA: TGCGCCAGCAGCTTGGTGGGAGGATCTGAAGCTTTCTTT
V: TRBV5-1
size: -
J: TRBJ1-1
length: 13
D: -

CDR3: CASTAWGGAGGYTF
DNA: TGTGCCAGCACCGCATGGGGAGGGGCCGGTGGCTACACCTTC
V: TRBV25-1
size: -
J: TRBJ1-2
length: 14
D: -

CDR3: CASSSRHLNQPQHF
DNA: TGTGCCAGCAGTTCTCGACATCTCAATCAGCCCCAGCATTTT
V: TRBV27
size: -
J: TRBJ1-5
length: 14
D: -

CDR3: CASSAGTGGLYGYTF
DNA: TGTGCCAGCAGCGCAGGGACAGGGGGCCTCTATGGCTACACCTTC
V: TRBV9
size: -
J: TRBJ1-2
length: 15
D: TRBD1

CDR3: CASSYLQGGAFF
DNA: TGTGCCAGCAGCTATTTGCAGGGAGGAGCTTTCTTT
V: TRBV5-5
size: -
J: TRBJ1-1
length: 12
D: -

CDR3: CASSMTGAGNTIYF
DNA: TGTGCCAGCAGCATGACAGGGGCAGGAAACACCATATATTTT
V: TRBV4-2
size: -
J: TRBJ1-3
length: 14
D: TRBD1

CDR3: CSVQGSTDTQYF
DNA: TGCAGCGTTCAGGGAAGCACAGATACGCAGTATTTT
V: TRBV29-1
size: -
J: TRBJ2-3
length: 12
D: -

CDR3: CASSLYGEIYEQYF
DNA: TGTGCCAGCAGCTTATACGGGGAAATATACGAGCAGTACTTC
V: TRBV5-5
size: -
J: TRBJ2-7
length: 14
D: -

CDR3: CASSPDRVAFF
DNA: TGTGCCAGCAGTCCAGACAGGGTAGCTTTCTTT
V: TRBV7-9
size: once
J: TRBJ1-1
length: 11
D: TRBD1

CDR3: CASSPNRGKAPLHF
DNA: TGTGCCAGCAGCCCGAACAGGGGGAAGGCACCCCTCCACTTT
V: TRBV7-9
size: -
J: TRBJ1-6
length: 14
D: TRBD1

CDR3: CASSQPGQPSPLHF
DNA: TGTGCCAGCAGCCAACCGGGACAGCCATCACCCCTCCACTTT
V: TRBV4-2
size: -
J: TRBJ1-6
length: 14
D: TRBD1

CDR3: CASSLASGVGYTF
DNA: TGTGCCAGCAGCTTGGCTTCCGGGGTTGGCTACACCTTC
V: TRBV5-8
size: -
J: TRBJ1-2
length: 13
D: -

CDR3: CASRRGQGRGWDF
DNA: TGTGCCAGCAGACGGGGACAGGGGCGGGGATGGGACTTC
V: TRBV28
size: -
J: TRBJ1-2
length: 13
D: TRBD1

CDR3: CASSLAILGLAGGYEQYF
DNA: TGCGCCAGCAGCTTGGCCATACTCGGACTAGCGGGAGGCTACGAGCAGTACTTC
V: TRBV5-1
size: few
J: TRBJ2-7
length: 18
D: TRBD2

CDR3: CATSDLSQSSTDTQYF
DNA: TGTGCCACCAGTGATCTAAGCCAATCTAGCACAGATACGCAGTATTTT
V: TRBV24-1
size: -
J: TRBJ2-3
length: 16
D: -

CDR3: CASSLSAGDGGELFF
DNA: TGCGCCAGCAGCTTGTCCGCAGGGGACGGCGGGGAGCTGTTTTTT
V: TRBV5-1
size: few
J: TRBJ2-2
length: 15
D: -